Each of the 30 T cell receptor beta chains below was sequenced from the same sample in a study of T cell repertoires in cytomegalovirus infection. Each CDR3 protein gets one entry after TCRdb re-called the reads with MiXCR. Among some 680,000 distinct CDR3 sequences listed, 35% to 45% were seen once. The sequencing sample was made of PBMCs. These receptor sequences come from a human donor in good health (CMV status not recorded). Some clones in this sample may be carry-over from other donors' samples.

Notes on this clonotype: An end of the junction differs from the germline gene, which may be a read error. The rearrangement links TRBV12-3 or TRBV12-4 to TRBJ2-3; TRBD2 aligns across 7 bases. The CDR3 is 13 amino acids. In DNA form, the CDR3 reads TGTGCCTGCAGTTTACGGGGGGCAGATACGCAGTATTTT. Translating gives CACSLRGADTQYF.

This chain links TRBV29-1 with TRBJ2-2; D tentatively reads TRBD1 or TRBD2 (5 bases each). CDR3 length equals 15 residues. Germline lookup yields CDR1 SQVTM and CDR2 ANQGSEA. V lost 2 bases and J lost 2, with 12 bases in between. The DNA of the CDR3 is TGCAGCGTTGAAAAGGGAGACAGAAACACCGGGGAGCTGTTTTTT. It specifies CSVEKGDRNTGELFF.

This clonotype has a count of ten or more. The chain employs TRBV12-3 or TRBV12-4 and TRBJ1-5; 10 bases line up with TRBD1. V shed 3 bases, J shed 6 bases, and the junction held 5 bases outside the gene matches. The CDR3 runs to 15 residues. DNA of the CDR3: TGTGCCAGCAGTTTCGGGGACAGGGGTACTCAGCCCCAGCATTTT. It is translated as CASSFGDRGTQPQHF.

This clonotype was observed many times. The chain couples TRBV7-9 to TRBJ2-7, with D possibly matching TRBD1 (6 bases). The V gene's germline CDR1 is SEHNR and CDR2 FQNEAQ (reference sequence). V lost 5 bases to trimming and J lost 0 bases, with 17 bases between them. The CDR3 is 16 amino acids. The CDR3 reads CASSDRRGTYSYEQYF. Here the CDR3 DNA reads TGTGCCAGCAGCGACCGCAGGGGCACGTACTCCTACGAGCAGTACTTC.

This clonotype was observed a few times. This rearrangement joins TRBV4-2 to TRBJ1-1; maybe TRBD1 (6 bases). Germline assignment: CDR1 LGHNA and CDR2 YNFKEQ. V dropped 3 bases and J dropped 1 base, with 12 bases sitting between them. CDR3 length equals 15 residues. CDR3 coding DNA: TGTGCCAGCAGCCACCCCTCACAGGGGAACACTGAAGCTTTCTTT. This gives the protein CASSHPSQGNTEAFF.

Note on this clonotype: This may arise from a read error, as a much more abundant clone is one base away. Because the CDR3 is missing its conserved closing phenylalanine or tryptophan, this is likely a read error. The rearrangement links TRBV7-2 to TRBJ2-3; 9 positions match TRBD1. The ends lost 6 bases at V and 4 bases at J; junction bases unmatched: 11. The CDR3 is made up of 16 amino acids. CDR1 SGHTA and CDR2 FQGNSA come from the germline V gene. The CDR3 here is CASRPGQGVVADTQYL. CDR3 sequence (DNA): TGTGCCAGCAGGCCGGGACAGGGAGTTGTCGCAGATACGCAGTATTTG.

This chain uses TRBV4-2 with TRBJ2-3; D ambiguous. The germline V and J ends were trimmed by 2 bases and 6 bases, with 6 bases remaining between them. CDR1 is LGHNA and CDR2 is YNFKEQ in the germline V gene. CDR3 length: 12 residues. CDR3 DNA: TGTGCCAGCAGCCAATTGGTGGATACGCAGTATTTT. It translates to CASSQLVDTQYF.

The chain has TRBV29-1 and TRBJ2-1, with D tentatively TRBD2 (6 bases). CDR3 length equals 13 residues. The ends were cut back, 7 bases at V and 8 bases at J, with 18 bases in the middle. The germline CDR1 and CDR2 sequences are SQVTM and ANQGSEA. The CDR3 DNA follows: TGCAGCGGGCACGGGACTCCTCTTGATGAGCAGTTCTTC. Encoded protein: CSGHGTPLDEQFF.

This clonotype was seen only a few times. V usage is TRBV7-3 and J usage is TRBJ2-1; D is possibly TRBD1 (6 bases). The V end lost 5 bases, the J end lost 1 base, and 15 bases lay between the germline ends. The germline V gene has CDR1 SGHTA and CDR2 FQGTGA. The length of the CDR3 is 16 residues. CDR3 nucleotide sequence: TGTGCCAGCAGCCCCCAACCCGGGACATCCTACAATGAGCAGTTCTTC. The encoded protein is CASSPQPGTSYNEQFF. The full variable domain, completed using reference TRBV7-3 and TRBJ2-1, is GAGVSQTPSNKVTEKGKYVELRCDPISGHTALYWYRQSLGQGPEFLIYFQGTGAADDSGLPNDRFFAVRPEGSVSTLKIQRTERGDSAVYLCASSPQPGTSYNEQFFGPGTRLTVL.

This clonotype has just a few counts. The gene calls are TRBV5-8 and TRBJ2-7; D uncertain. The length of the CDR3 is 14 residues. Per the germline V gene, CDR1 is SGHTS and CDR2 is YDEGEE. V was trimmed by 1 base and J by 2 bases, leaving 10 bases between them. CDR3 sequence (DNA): TGTGCCAGCAGCTTGACAGACCAAACCTACGAGCAGTACTTC. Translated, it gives CASSLTDQTYEQYF.

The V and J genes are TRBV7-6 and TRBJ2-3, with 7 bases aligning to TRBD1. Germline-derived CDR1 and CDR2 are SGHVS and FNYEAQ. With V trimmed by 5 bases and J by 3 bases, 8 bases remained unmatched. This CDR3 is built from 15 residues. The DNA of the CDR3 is TGTGCCAGCAGCACCAGACAGGGTTTAACAGATACGCAGTATTTT. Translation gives CASSTRQGLTDTQYF.

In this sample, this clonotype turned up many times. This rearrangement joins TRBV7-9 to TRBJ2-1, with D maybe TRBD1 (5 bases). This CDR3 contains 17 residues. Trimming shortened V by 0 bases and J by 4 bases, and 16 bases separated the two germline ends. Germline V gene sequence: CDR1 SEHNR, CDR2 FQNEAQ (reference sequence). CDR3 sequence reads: CASSLASQGPRYNEQFF. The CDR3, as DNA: TGTGCCAGCAGCTTAGCGTCCCAGGGTCCGAGGTACAATGAGCAGTTCTTC.

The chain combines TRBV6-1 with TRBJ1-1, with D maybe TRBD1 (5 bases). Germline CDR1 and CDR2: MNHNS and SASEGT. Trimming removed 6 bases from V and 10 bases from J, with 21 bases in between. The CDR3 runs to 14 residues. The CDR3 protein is CASSTPGGVRSAFF. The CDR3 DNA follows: TGTGCCAGCAGCACCCCCGGGGGGGTACGGTCAGCTTTCTTT.

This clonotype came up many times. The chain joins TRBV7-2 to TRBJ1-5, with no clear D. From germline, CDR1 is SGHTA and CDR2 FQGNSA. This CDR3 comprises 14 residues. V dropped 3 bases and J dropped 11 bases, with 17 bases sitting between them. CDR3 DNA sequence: TGTGCCAGCAGCTTTTCCGTATCTCAATCAGCCCAGCATTTT. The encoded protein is CASSFSVSQSAQHF. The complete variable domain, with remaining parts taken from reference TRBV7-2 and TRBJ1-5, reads GAGVSQSPSNKVTEKGKDVELRCDPISGHTALYWYRQSLGQGLEFLIYFQGNSAPDKSGLPSDRFSAERTGGSVSTLTIQRTQQEDSAVYLCASSFSVSQSAQHFGDGTRLSIL.

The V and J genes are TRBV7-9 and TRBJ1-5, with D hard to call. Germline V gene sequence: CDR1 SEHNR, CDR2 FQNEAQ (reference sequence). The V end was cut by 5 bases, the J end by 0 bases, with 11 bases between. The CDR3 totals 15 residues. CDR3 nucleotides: TGTGCCAGCAGCCAATCCGGGAGTAGCAATCAGCCCCAGCATTTT. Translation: CASSQSGSSNQPQHF. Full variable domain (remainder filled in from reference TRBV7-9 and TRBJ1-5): DTGVSQNPRHKITKRGQNVTFRCDPISEHNRLYWYRQTLGQGPEFLTYFQNEAQLEKSRLLSDRFSAERPKGSFSTLEIQRTEQGDSAMYLCASSQSGSSNQPQHFGDGTRLSIL.

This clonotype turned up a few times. The CDR3 protein is CASSQEISEAFF. The CDR3 DNA sequence: TGCGCCAGCAGCCAGGAAATCTCTGAAGCTTTCTTT. The V and J genes are TRBV4-1 and TRBJ1-1; D is ambiguous. The ends were cut back, 3 bases at V and 6 bases at J, with 8 bases in the middle. Germline V lookup: CDR1 MGHRA, CDR2 YSYEKL. The CDR3 is 12 residues long.

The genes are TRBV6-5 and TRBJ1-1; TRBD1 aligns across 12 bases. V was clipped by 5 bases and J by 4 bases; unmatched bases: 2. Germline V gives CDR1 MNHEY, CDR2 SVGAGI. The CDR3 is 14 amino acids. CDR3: CASSRDRGLTEAFF. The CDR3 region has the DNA TGTGCCAGCAGTCGGGACAGGGGGCTCACTGAAGCTTTCTTT.

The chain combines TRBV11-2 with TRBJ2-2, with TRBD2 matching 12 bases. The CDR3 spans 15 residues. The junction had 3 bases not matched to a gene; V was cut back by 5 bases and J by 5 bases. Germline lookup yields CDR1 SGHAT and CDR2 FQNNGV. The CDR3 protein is CASSQTSGRTGELFF. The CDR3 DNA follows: TGTGCCAGCAGCCAGACTAGCGGGAGAACCGGGGAGCTGTTTTTT.

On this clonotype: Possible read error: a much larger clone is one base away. The DNA for the CDR3 is TGTGCCAGCAGCTTGGACAGCCCTGAGCAGTGCTTC. Its translation: CASSLDSPEQCF. The chain has TRBV7-2 and TRBJ2-1, with D perhaps TRBD1 (6 bases). This CDR3 is built from 12 residues. Germline V gene data show CDR1 as SGHTA and CDR2 as FQGNSA. Full variable domain (rest looked up from reference TRBV7-2 and TRBJ2-1): GAGVSQSPSNKVTEKGKDVELRCDPISGHTALYWYRQSLGQGLEFLIYFQGNSAPDKSGLPSDRFSAERTGGSVSTLTIQRTQQEDSAVYLCASSLDSPEQCFGPGTRLTVL.

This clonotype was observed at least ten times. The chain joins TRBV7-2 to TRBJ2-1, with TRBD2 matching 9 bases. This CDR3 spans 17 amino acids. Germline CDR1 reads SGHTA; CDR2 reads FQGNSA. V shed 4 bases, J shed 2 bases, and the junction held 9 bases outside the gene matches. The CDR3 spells CASSSSPLAGAYNEQFF. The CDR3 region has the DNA TGTGCCAGCAGCTCCTCTCCACTAGCGGGCGCCTACAATGAGCAGTTCTTC.

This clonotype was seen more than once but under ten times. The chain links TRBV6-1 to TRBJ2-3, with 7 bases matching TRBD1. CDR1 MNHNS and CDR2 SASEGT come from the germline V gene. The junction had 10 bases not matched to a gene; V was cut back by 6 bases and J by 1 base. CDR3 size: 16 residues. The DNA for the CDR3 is TGTGCCAGCAGATCTCAGAGCGACAGGGGCACAGATACGCAGTATTTT. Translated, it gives CASRSQSDRGTDTQYF.

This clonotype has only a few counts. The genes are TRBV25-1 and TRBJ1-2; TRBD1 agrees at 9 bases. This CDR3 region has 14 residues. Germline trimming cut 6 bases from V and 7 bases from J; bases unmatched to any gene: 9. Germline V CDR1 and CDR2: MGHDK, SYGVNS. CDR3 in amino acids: CASRVQGALGGYTF. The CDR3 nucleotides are TGTGCCAGCAGGGTACAGGGGGCGCTTGGTGGCTACACCTTC.

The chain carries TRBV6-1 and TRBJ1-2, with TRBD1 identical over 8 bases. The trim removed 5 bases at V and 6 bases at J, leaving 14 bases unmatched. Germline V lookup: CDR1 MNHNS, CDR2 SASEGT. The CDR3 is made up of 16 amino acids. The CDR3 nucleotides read TGTGCCAGCAGTTCCCCCACCAGGGGGCAAAGGCATGGCTACACCTTC. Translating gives CASSSPTRGQRHGYTF.

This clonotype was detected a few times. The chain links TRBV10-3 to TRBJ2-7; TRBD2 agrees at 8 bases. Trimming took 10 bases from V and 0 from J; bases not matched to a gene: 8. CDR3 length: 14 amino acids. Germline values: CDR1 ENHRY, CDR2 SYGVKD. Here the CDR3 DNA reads TGTGCCACACGAGCGGGGGCCGGCTCCTACGAGCAGTACTTC. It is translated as CATRAGAGSYEQYF.

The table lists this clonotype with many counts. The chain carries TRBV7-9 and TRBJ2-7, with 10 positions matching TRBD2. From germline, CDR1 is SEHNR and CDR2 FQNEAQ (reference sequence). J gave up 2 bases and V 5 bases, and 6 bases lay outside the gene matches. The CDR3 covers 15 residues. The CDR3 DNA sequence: TGTGCCAGCAGCACGAGGACTAGCGGCACCTACGAGCAGTACTTC. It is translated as CASSTRTSGTYEQYF.

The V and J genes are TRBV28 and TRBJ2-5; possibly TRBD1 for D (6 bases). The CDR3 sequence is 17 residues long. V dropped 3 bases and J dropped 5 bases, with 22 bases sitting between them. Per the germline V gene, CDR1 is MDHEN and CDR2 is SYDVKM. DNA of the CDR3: TGTGCCAGCAGTTTGCTCGAAGGTCAGGGGTTGCGGGAGACCCAGTACTTC. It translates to CASSLLEGQGLRETQYF. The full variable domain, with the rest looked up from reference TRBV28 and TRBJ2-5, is DVKVTQSSRYLVKRTGEKVFLECVQDMDHENMFWYRQDPGLGLRLIYFSYDVKMKEKGDIPEGYSVSREKKERFSLILESASTNQTSMYLCASSLLEGQGLRETQYFGPGTRLLVL.

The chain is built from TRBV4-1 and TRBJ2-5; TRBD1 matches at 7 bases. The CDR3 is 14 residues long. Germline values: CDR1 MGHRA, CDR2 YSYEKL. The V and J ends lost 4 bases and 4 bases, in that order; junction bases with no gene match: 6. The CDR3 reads CASSPGTARETQYF. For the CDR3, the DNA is TGCGCCAGCAGCCCCGGGACAGCAAGAGAGACCCAGTACTTC.

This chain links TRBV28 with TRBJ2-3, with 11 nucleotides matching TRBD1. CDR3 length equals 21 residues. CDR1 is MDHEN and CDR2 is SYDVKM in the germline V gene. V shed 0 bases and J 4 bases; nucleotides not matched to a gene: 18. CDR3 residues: CASSLWARGQGERVGPDTQYF. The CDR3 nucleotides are TGTGCCAGCAGTTTATGGGCCCGGGGACAGGGGGAGAGGGTGGGCCCAGATACGCAGTATTTT.

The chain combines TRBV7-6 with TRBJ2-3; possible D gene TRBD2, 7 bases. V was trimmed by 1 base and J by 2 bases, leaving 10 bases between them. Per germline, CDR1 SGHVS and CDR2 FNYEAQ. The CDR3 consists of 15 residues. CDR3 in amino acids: CASSLGRGPTDTQYF. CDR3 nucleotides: TGTGCCAGCAGCTTAGGGCGGGGGCCCACAGATACGCAGTATTTT.

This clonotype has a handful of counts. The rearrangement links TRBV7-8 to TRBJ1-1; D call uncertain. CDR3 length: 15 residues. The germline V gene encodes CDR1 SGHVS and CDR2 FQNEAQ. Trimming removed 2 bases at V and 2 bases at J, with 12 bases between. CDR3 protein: CASSLQGSINTEAFF. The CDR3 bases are TGTGCCAGCAGCTTACAAGGATCGATTAACACTGAAGCTTTCTTT.